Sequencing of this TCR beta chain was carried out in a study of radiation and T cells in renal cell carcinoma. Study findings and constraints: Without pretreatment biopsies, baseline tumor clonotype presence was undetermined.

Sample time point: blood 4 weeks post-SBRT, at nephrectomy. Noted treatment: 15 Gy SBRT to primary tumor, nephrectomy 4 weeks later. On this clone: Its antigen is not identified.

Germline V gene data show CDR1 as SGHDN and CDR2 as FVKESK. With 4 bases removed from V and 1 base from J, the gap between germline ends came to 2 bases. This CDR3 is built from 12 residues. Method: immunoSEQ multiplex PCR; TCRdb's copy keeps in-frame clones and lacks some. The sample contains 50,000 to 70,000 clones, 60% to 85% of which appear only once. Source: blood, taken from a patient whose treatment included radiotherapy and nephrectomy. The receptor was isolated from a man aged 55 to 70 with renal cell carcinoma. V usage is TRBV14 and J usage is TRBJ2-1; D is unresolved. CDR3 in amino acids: CASSLSYNEQFF. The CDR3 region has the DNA TGTGCCAGCAGCCTTTCCTACAATGAGCAGTTCTTC. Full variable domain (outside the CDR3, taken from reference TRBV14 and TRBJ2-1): EAGVTQFPSHSVIEKGQTVTLRCDPISGHDNLYWYRRVMGKEIKFLLHFVKESKQDESGMPNNRFLAERTGGTYSTLKVQPAELEDSGVYFCASSLSYNEQFFGPGTRLTVL.